The 22 T cell receptor beta chains below come from one sample, sequenced in a study of shared clonotypes between healthy human individuals. Sequenced by immunoSEQ multiplex PCR; TCRdb stores in-frame clones only, minus some. The data contain about 2.5 million clones, 85% to 95% of them singletons. The sample taken for sequencing was naive CD4+ T cells from PBMCs. Subset noted: CD45RA+ positively selected. The source of these receptors is a man between 18 and 29 years old in good health. Some clones in this sample may be carry-over from other donors' samples.

V and J are TRBV19 and TRBJ1-5; D perhaps matches TRBD1 (5 bases). Germline CDR1 and CDR2: LNHDA and SQIVND (reference sequence). The CDR3 consists of 15 residues. V gave up 4 bases and J gave up 3 bases, with 13 bases separating them. The CDR3 nucleotides are TGTGCCAGTAGTAACCAGGGATGGAACAATCAGCCCCAGCATTTT. It specifies CASSNQGWNNQPQHF.

This rearrangement joins TRBV4-2 to TRBJ2-1, with TRBD1 matching over 10 bases. Trimming removed 0 bases from V and 6 bases from J; junction bases left unmatched: 5. The CDR3 consists of 16 residues. CDR1 LGHNA and CDR2 YNFKEQ come from the germline V gene. CDR3 protein: CASSQDPGQGGNEQFF. CDR3 DNA sequence: TGTGCCAGCAGCCAAGACCCCGGACAGGGGGGCAATGAGCAGTTCTTC.

This clone was recorded only once. The genes are TRBV10-3 and TRBJ2-7; the D gene is possibly TRBD2 (5 bases). Germline CDR1 ENHRY, CDR2 SYGVKD. Trimming left V 4 bases short and J 2 bases short, with 12 bases between. This CDR3 has 14 amino acids. Here the CDR3 DNA reads TGTGCCATCAGTGCCGGGATTAGCACCTACGAGCAGTACTTC. Its translation is CAISAGISTYEQYF.

The chain joins TRBV19 to TRBJ1-2; D uncertain. The V gene lost 5 bases and the J gene lost 6 bases, with 7 bases spanning the gap. Per germline, CDR1 LNHDA and CDR2 SQIVND (reference sequence). The CDR3 totals 11 residues. The CDR3 loop reads CASSPAHGYTF. The CDR3 DNA is TGTGCCAGTAGTCCCGCCCATGGCTACACCTTC. Drawing the rest from reference TRBV19 and TRBJ1-2, the complete variable domain is DGGITQSPKYLFRKEGQNVTLSCEQNLNHDAMYWYRQDPGQGLRLIYYSQIVNDFQKGDIAEGYSVSREKKESFPLTVTSAQKNPTAFYLCASSPAHGYTFGSGTRLTVV.

The chain recombines TRBV19 with TRBJ2-7; 8 positions agree with TRBD2. Germline CDR1 LNHDA, CDR2 SQIVND (reference sequence). The ends lost 5 bases at V and 5 bases at J; junction bases unmatched: 17. The CDR3 spans 17 residues. Here the CDR3 reads CASSLRRVPAGVDEQYF. Here the CDR3 DNA reads TGTGCCAGTAGTCTCAGACGGGTACCAGCGGGAGTCGACGAGCAGTACTTC.

This clone was counted a single time. The chain carries TRBV19 and TRBJ1-4; 10 nucleotides match TRBD1. The CDR3 consists of 17 residues. Germline lookup yields CDR1 LNHDA and CDR2 SQIVND (reference sequence). V lost 9 bases, J lost 8 bases, and 18 bases stayed unmatched. DNA of the CDR3: TGTGCCAGCGCCATACGACAGGGGGCAAGGTCGGGCGAAAAACTGTTTTTT. Its protein is CASAIRQGARSGEKLFF.

The chain links TRBV4-3 to TRBJ2-1; 7 bases agree with TRBD1. V lost 3 bases to trimming and J lost 0 bases; unmatched junction nucleotides: 11. The germline V gene encodes CDR1 LGHNA and CDR2 YSLEER. The CDR3 contains 18 residues. CDR3 DNA: TGCGCCAGCAGCCAGACCCCTCAAGGGGGCGGCTCCTACAATGAGCAGTTCTTC. It codes for CASSQTPQGGGSYNEQFF.

The rearrangement joins TRBV6-5 to TRBJ1-1; D remains ambiguous. Trimming removed 6 bases from V and 6 bases from J, with 17 bases in between. CDR1 and CDR2 (germline): MNHEY, SVGAGI. The CDR3 sequence is 14 residues long. The CDR3 DNA sequence: TGTGCCAGCAGATCGGGGTCCCGGAGGCCTGAAGCTTTCTTT. Protein: CASRSGSRRPEAFF.

The chain combines TRBV11-3 with TRBJ2-7, with 9 bases fitting TRBD2. The CDR3 spans 15 residues. Germline CDR1 SGHNT, CDR2 YENEEA. J lost 5 bases, V lost 6 bases, and 11 bases had no gene match. CDR3 residues: CASSPRIAGVNEQYF. The CDR3 nucleotides are TGTGCCAGCAGTCCTCGTATAGCGGGAGTCAACGAGCAGTACTTC.

The chain uses TRBV5-4 and TRBJ2-5; D not certain. V was clipped by 2 bases and J by 6 bases, with 14 bases between them. The CDR3 has 14 amino acids. CDR1 is SGHNT and CDR2 is YYREEE in the germline V gene (reference sequence). CDR3 sequence: CASSLAGVRKTQYF. As DNA, the CDR3 is TGTGCCAGCAGCTTAGCAGGAGTAAGGAAGACCCAGTACTTC.

In its sample, this clone was seen a few times. The chain links TRBV5-1 to TRBJ1-2, with D unclear. V lost 4 bases and J lost 0, with 10 bases in between. Germline CDR1 is SGHRS and CDR2 is YFSETQ. CDR3 length equals 14 residues. Here the CDR3 reads CASSTGLPNYGYTF. The CDR3 region has the DNA TGCGCCAGCAGCACTGGACTGCCTAACTATGGCTACACCTTC.

The genes are TRBV10-3 and TRBJ2-7, with 10 bases identical to TRBD1. Per germline, CDR1 ENHRY and CDR2 SYGVKD. Unmatched junction bases numbered 6, after V lost 6 bases and J lost 4 bases. This CDR3 spans 14 amino acids. For the CDR3, the DNA is TGTGCCATCAGACGTGGACAGGGGGAGTACGAGCAGTACTTC. This translates into CAIRRGQGEYEQYF.

The gene calls are TRBV7-2 and TRBJ1-3; no reliable D call. The CDR3 sequence is 14 residues long. Trimming pared 5 bases from V and 1 base from J, leaving 9 bases between. Germline assignment: CDR1 SGHTA and CDR2 FQGNSA. The CDR3 sequence: CASSPRFSGNTIYF. The CDR3 DNA reads TGTGCCAGCAGCCCGAGATTTTCTGGAAACACCATATATTTT.

The chain links TRBV19 to TRBJ1-1; 8 bases are a match to TRBD1. The CDR3 is made up of 16 amino acids. CDR1 is LNHDA, CDR2 SQIVND, per germline (reference sequence). Germline trimming cut 7 bases from V and 1 base from J; bases unmatched to any gene: 11. The CDR3 region has the DNA TGTGCCAGTACCTTATTGGTAGGACAGGGGAACACTGAAGCTTTCTTT. Translation: CASTLLVGQGNTEAFF. The variable domain in full, with the rest retrieved from reference TRBV19 and TRBJ1-1, is DGGITQSPKYLFRKEGQNVTLSCEQNLNHDAMYWYRQDPGQGLRLIYYSQIVNDFQKGDIAEGYSVSREKKESFPLTVTSAQKNPTAFYLCASTLLVGQGNTEAFFGQGTRLTVV.

In the case of this clone: Other DNA variants within this sample encode the same CDR3. The chain joins TRBV11-2 to TRBJ1-5; D unresolved. Trimming cost V 1 base and J 3 bases, with 4 bases left between them. CDR1 and CDR2 (germline): SGHAT, FQNNGV. The CDR3 length is 13 residues. In nucleotides, the CDR3 is TGTGCCAGCAGCTTAGTTTCCAATCAGCCCCAGCATTTT. Its translation is CASSLVSNQPQHF.

The chain employs TRBV7-2 and TRBJ2-7; TRBD2 matches 8 bases. CDR3 length: 15 amino acids. CDR1 is SGHTA, CDR2 FQGNSA, per germline. After removal of 0 bases from V and 4 bases from J, the junction contained 5 bases not matched to a gene. Here the CDR3 DNA reads TGTGCCAGCAGCTTAGCCGGGACTAGTACGTACGAGCAGTACTTC. This gives the protein CASSLAGTSTYEQYF.

This chain links TRBV2 with TRBJ1-2; the match to TRBD1 covers 7 bases. This CDR3 contains 13 residues. Germline trimming cut 6 bases from V and 4 bases from J; bases unmatched to any gene: 5. The germline V gene encodes CDR1 SNHLY and CDR2 FYNNEI. The CDR3 nucleotides read TGTGCCAGCAGCGCGGGACAGTCCTATGGCTACACCTTC. Protein product: CASSAGQSYGYTF.

The rearrangement uses TRBV5-4 and TRBJ2-7; tentative D call: TRBD2 (6 bases). Germline CDR1 and CDR2: SGHNT and YYREEE (reference sequence). V was shortened by 4 bases and J by 11 bases, with 16 bases between the two germline ends. The CDR3 loop spans 12 amino acids. The CDR3 sequence is CASSPGGAGEYF. The CDR3 DNA follows: TGTGCCAGCAGCCCGGGCGGGGCAGGCGAGTACTTC.

The V gene is TRBV29-1, the J gene TRBJ1-2; 8 bases align to TRBD1. The CDR3 loop spans 13 amino acids. Unmatched junction bases numbered 5, after V lost 3 bases and J lost 5 bases. Germline CDR1 is SQVTM and CDR2 is ANQGSEA. The CDR3 nucleotides are TGCAGCGTTGAGGCAGGGGGCCCATATGGCTACACCTTC. Protein: CSVEAGGPYGYTF.

The rearrangement links TRBV2 to TRBJ2-7; possibly TRBD2 for D (5 bases). The CDR3 consists of 13 residues. CDR1 and CDR2 from the germline V gene are SNHLY and FYNNEI. Trimming cost V 10 bases and J 0 bases, with 13 bases left between them. CDR3 DNA sequence: TGTGCCAACTACGACGGGGTCTCCTACGAGCAGTACTTC. Protein product: CANYDGVSYEQYF.

This sequence joins TRBV27 and TRBJ1-1, with a tentative D call TRBD1 (6 bases). This CDR3 contains 14 residues. V was trimmed by 7 bases and J by 1 base, leaving 13 bases between them. CDR1 is MNHEY, CDR2 SMNVEV, per germline (reference sequence). CDR3 sequence reads: CASTGRGPNTEAFF. The CDR3, as DNA: TGTGCCAGCACCGGCAGGGGACCGAACACTGAAGCTTTCTTT.

This chain links TRBV19 with TRBJ2-1, with no clear D. The V and J ends lost 4 bases and 2 bases respectively, with 15 bases between them. This CDR3 region has 16 residues. Per germline, CDR1 LNHDA and CDR2 SQIVND (reference sequence). The CDR3 DNA sequence: TGTGCCAGTAGTAGCGGAAACGCGCCGACCTACAATGAGCAGTTCTTC. It specifies CASSSGNAPTYNEQFF.